The 21 T cell receptor beta chains reported below all come from one sample, sequenced in a study of blood T cell repertoires in COVID-19. Libraries were prepared by immunoSEQ multiplex PCR; TCRdb keeps only in-frame clonotypes and omits some of them. The sample gives approximately 390,000 clones, approximately 85% of which show up once; around 2.1% is in the top ten. What was sequenced was PBMCs or T cells enriched from blood (not recorded which). These receptors were taken from a woman in her thirties or forties with acute COVID-19.

The chain carries TRBV19 and TRBJ1-4; unclear D gene. The CDR3 loop spans 13 amino acids. Trimming stripped 7 bases from V and 7 bases from J, with 13 bases between. The germline gives CDR1 LNHDA, CDR2 SQIVND (reference sequence). In DNA form, the CDR3 reads TGTGCCAGTACTTACTACGGAATTGAAAAACTGTTTTTT. Encoded protein: CASTYYGIEKLFF.

The J gene is TRBJ2-2, the V gene TRBV5-1; D not resolved. V was trimmed by 0 bases and J by 0 bases, leaving 6 bases between them. CDR3 length equals 15 residues. The germline V gene has CDR1 SGHRS and CDR2 YFSETQ. The CDR3 bases are TGCGCCAGCAGCTTGGACAACGCGAACACCGGGGAGCTGTTTTTT. Its protein is CASSLDNANTGELFF.

J is TRBJ2-7 and V is TRBV5-8; perhaps TRBD1 as D (6 bases). This CDR3 comprises 13 residues. Trimming left V 6 bases short and J 6 bases short, with 16 bases between. Germline CDR1 and CDR2: SGHTS and YDEGEE. The CDR3 nucleotides are TGTGCCAGCACGGGCAGGGGTATGGGCGAGCAGTACTTC. Translated, it gives CASTGRGMGEQYF. The whole variable domain, filled in from reference TRBV5-8 and TRBJ2-7, reads EAGVTQSPTHLIKTRGQQATLRCSPISGHTSVYWYQQALGLGLQFLLWYDEGEERNRGNFPPRFSGRQFPNYSSELNVNALELEDSALYLCASTGRGMGEQYFGPGTRLTVT.

The rearrangement uses TRBV5-1 and TRBJ1-2; possibly TRBD1 for D (6 bases). There are 14 residues in the CDR3. Germline assignment: CDR1 SGHRS and CDR2 YFSETQ. The V and J ends lost 0 bases and 4 bases respectively, with 10 bases between them. Here the CDR3 DNA reads TGCGCCAGCAGCTTGGGGACAGACTCCTATGGCTACACCTTC. Translation: CASSLGTDSYGYTF.

The V call is TRBV5-1, the J call TRBJ2-3, with D perhaps TRBD2 (6 bases). The CDR3 has 14 amino acids. V was cut by 0 bases and J by 4 bases, with 9 bases left in between. From germline, CDR1 is SGHRS and CDR2 YFSETQ. The CDR3 loop is CASSLVEGPDTQYF. CDR3 coding DNA: TGCGCCAGCAGCTTGGTGGAGGGCCCAGATACGCAGTATTTT.

This chain joins TRBV5-5 and TRBJ1-4; 10 bases map to TRBD1. Trimming removed 4 bases from V and 5 bases from J; junction bases left unmatched: 2. CDR1 is SGHKS and CDR2 is YYEKEE in the germline V gene (reference sequence). The CDR3 consists of 14 residues. The CDR3 loop is CASSRGQGNEKLFF. The CDR3 nucleotides read TGTGCCAGCAGCCGGGGACAGGGGAATGAAAAACTGTTTTTT.

The DNA for the CDR3 is TGTGCCACCAGTGATCAACTAGCGGGGGGGGCAGATACGCAGTATTTT. Translating it yields CATSDQLAGGADTQYF. V usage is TRBV24-1 and J usage is TRBJ2-3, with 13 bases identical to TRBD2. The junction had 3 bases not matched to a gene; V was cut back by 3 bases and J by 4 bases. CDR1 KGHDR and CDR2 SFDVKD come from the germline V gene. CDR3 length equals 16 residues.

The chain uses TRBV29-1 and TRBJ2-1, with 12 bases fitting TRBD1. Germline V lookup: CDR1 SQVTM, CDR2 ANQGSEA. CDR3 length equals 12 residues. V shed 7 bases, J shed 7 bases, and the junction held 2 bases outside the gene matches. CDR3 sequence reads: CSGGQGANEQFF. In DNA form, the CDR3 reads TGCAGCGGGGGACAGGGGGCTAATGAGCAGTTCTTC.

In this sample, this clone turned up once. This chain joins TRBV10-3 and TRBJ1-1; a weak D match, TRBD1 (6 bases). The CDR3 runs 13 residues. The germline CDR1 and CDR2 sequences are ENHRY and SYGVKD. With 8 bases removed from V and 4 bases from J, the gap between germline ends came to 14 bases. The CDR3: CAIGDTGITEAFF. The CDR3 bases are TGTGCCATCGGCGATACAGGGATCACTGAAGCTTTCTTT.

CDR3 amino acids: CASSEGLKFF. DNA for the CDR3: TGTGCCAGCAGTGAAGGGCTTAAGTTCTTC. J is TRBJ2-1 and V is TRBV2; D uncertain. There are 10 residues in the CDR3. Germline V gives CDR1 SNHLY, CDR2 FYNNEI. Trimming shortened V by 1 base and J by 14 bases, and 6 bases separated the two germline ends.

This rearrangement joins TRBV11-2 to TRBJ1-3, with a tentative D call TRBD1 (6 bases). Trimming shortened V by 2 bases and J by 4 bases, and 12 bases separated the two germline ends. CDR3 length equals 15 residues. From germline, CDR1 is SGHAT and CDR2 FQNNGV. DNA for the CDR3: TGTGCCAGCAGCTTACGGCAGGGGTTCGGAAACACCATATATTTT. Translated, it gives CASSLRQGFGNTIYF.

This chain joins TRBV12-3 or TRBV12-4 and TRBJ2-3; D unresolved. This CDR3 has 11 residues. V lost 3 bases to trimming and J lost 10 bases, with 8 bases between them. This CDR3 reads CASSFHVAQYF. The CDR3 DNA follows: TGTGCCAGCAGTTTCCATGTAGCGCAGTATTTT.

This clone was found once. This chain uses TRBV7-9 with TRBJ2-3, with D perhaps matching TRBD1 (6 bases). V shed 3 bases and J shed 0 bases, with 10 bases lying between them. Per germline, CDR1 SEHNR and CDR2 FQNEAQ (reference sequence). The CDR3 spans 15 residues. The CDR3 coding sequence is TGTGCCAGCAGCTTCTCAGGGGATAGCACAGATACGCAGTATTTT. Protein product: CASSFSGDSTDTQYF. The full variable domain, in which reference TRBV7-9 and TRBJ2-3 provide the parts outside the CDR3, is DTGVSQNPRHKITKRGQNVTFRCDPISEHNRLYWYRQTLGQGPEFLTYFQNEAQLEKSRLLSDRFSAERPKGSFSTLEIQRTEQGDSAMYLCASSFSGDSTDTQYFGPGTRLTVL.

This clone was detected once. The V call is TRBV4-1, the J call TRBJ1-1, with D tentatively TRBD1 (5 bases). There are 16 residues in the CDR3. CDR1 is MGHRA, CDR2 YSYEKL, per germline. Trimming stripped 3 bases from V and 1 base from J, with 15 bases between. CDR3 in DNA: TGCGCCAGCAGCCAGGGCCGGCGGGGCAGGAACACTGAAGCTTTCTTT. It is translated as CASSQGRRGRNTEAFF.

The chain links TRBV2 to TRBJ2-5, with TRBD2 matching over 10 bases. Germline V gene lookup returns CDR1 SNHLY and CDR2 FYNNEI. Losses at the gene ends were 3 bases for V and 4 bases for J; bases not matched to a gene: 5. This CDR3 is built from 15 residues. CDR3 in DNA: TGTGCCAGCAGTGACGGGACTAGCGAGGGAGAGACCCAGTACTTC. It codes for CASSDGTSEGETQYF.

The table lists this clone with a count of one. The rearrangement joins TRBV2 to TRBJ1-2; D possibly corresponds to TRBD1 (5 bases). V was trimmed by 7 bases and J by 2 bases, leaving 14 bases between them. The CDR3 is made up of 14 amino acids. Looked up from germline, CDR1 is SNHLY and CDR2 is FYNNEI. DNA of the CDR3: TGTGCCAGCAAGACCGGGACTGGGAACTATGGCTACACCTTC. This codes for CASKTGTGNYGYTF.

This clone was recorded once. This chain joins TRBV5-4 and TRBJ1-5, with a tentative D call TRBD1 (5 bases). Trimming removed 4 bases at V and 4 bases at J, with 9 bases between. The CDR3 covers 13 residues. Germline values: CDR1 SGHNT, CDR2 YYREEE (reference sequence). The CDR3 spells CASSTDSNQPQHF. For the CDR3, the DNA is TGTGCCAGCAGCACCGACAGTAATCAGCCCCAGCATTTT.

The chain links TRBV5-1 to TRBJ2-2; 9 bases are shared with TRBD2. The V gene's germline CDR1 is SGHRS and CDR2 YFSETQ. The CDR3 is made up of 19 amino acids. J lost 4 bases, V lost 4 bases, and 17 bases had no gene match. CDR3 DNA: TGCGCCAGCAGCCGCACCCTACTCGGGACTAGCTTCGGCACCGGGGAGCTGTTTTTT. Translating it yields CASSRTLLGTSFGTGELFF.

The chain is built from TRBV19 and TRBJ1-6, with D unresolved. The V and J ends lost 5 bases and 10 bases respectively, with 15 bases between them. The CDR3 consists of 14 residues. The germline CDR1 and CDR2 sequences are LNHDA and SQIVND (reference sequence). CDR3 region: CASSLLLGASPLHF. In DNA, the CDR3 is TGTGCCAGTAGTCTTCTATTAGGAGCCTCACCCCTCCACTTT.

The V call is TRBV27, the J call TRBJ1-3; possible D gene TRBD1, 6 bases. This CDR3 comprises 17 residues. Germline V gives CDR1 MNHEY, CDR2 SMNVEV (reference sequence). V dropped 1 base and J dropped 0 bases, with 13 bases sitting between them. CDR3 region: CASSLWATGLSGNTIYF. CDR3 coding DNA: TGTGCCAGCAGTTTATGGGCCACAGGGCTCTCTGGAAACACCATATATTTT.

V gene TRBV11-2 combines with J gene TRBJ1-2; no clear D. Germline-derived CDR1 and CDR2 are SGHAT and FQNNGV. The CDR3 has 14 amino acids. Trimming pared 3 bases from V and 6 bases from J, leaving 14 bases between. The CDR3: CASSFRLPRDGYTF. DNA of the CDR3: TGTGCCAGCAGCTTCCGACTACCAAGGGATGGCTACACCTTC.